These 23 T cell receptor beta chains came from one sample sequenced in a study of T cells after yellow fever vaccination. TCRdb independently ran MiXCR on the 5' RACE reads; one entry per CDR3 protein. The sample comprises some 240,000 distinct CDR3 sequences, over 4.5% of which are singletons, and under 3.5% rests with the top ten. The material sequenced was CD4+ T cells sorted from PBMCs, taken on the day of the yellow fever booster vaccination. The source is a man between 18 and 35 years old who received the YFV17D yellow fever vaccine.

The chain carries TRBV12-5 and TRBJ2-7; D might be TRBD2 (5 bases). This CDR3 has 13 amino acids. V dropped 2 bases and J dropped 6 bases, with 11 bases sitting between them. The germline V gene has CDR1 LGHNT and CDR2 FRNRAP. CDR3 residues: CASGLYRGSEQYF. DNA for the CDR3: TGTGCTAGTGGTTTGTATCGAGGGTCCGAGCAGTACTTC. Based on the CDR3 plus reference TRBV12-5 and TRBJ2-7, the full variable domain is DARVTQTPRHKVTEMGQEVTMRCQPILGHNTVFWYRQTMMQGLELLAYFRNRAPLDDSGMPKDRFSAEMPDATLATLKIQPSEPRDSAVYFCASGLYRGSEQYFGPGTRLTVT.

The chain joins TRBV14 to TRBJ2-3; 7 nucleotides align to TRBD1. Germline V CDR1 and CDR2: SGHDN, FVKESK. The CDR3 contains 15 residues. V lost 1 base and J lost 7; bases outside the gene matches: 8. The CDR3 DNA follows: TGTGCCAGCAGCCAAGTCACAGGGGAGAACCATACGCAGTATTTT. Protein sequence: CASSQVTGENHTQYF.

This clonotype was picked up many times. The genes are TRBV7-2 and TRBJ2-7; 7 nucleotides line up with TRBD1. Trimming took 6 bases from V and 7 from J; bases not matched to a gene: 9. The germline V gene encodes CDR1 SGHTA and CDR2 FQGNSA. CDR3 length equals 13 residues. The DNA of the CDR3 is TGTGCCAGCAGTTCAGAGACAGGGCGGGAGCAGTACTTC. Its protein product is CASSSETGREQYF.

This clonotype was picked up a small number of times. The chain carries TRBV9 and TRBJ2-6, with D hard to call. Germline assignment: CDR1 SGDLS and CDR2 YYNGEE. V dropped 0 bases and J dropped 7 bases, with 2 bases sitting between them. This CDR3 comprises 12 residues. DNA for the CDR3: TGTGCCAGCAGCGTAGGAGCCAACGTCCTGACTTTC. Its protein product is CASSVGANVLTF.

The sample holds many counts of this clonotype. V usage is TRBV6-2 or TRBV6-3 and J usage is TRBJ1-5; 9 nucleotides match TRBD1. V lost 2 bases and J lost 5; bases outside the gene matches: 10. This CDR3 spans 17 amino acids. Germline CDR1 MNHEY, CDR2 SVGEGT. Here the CDR3 DNA reads TGTGCCAGCAGTTACCGGCGTCGACAGGGGGATCATCAGCCCCAGCATTTT. Its translation: CASSYRRRQGDHQPQHF.

Only a few counts were recorded for this clonotype. The chain has TRBV7-8 and TRBJ1-5; D gene unclear. The CDR3 runs 17 residues. Germline values: CDR1 SGHVS, CDR2 FQNEAQ. V lost 0 bases, J lost 1 base, and 13 bases lay in between. The CDR3 is CASSLARTGPSNQPQHF. CDR3 in DNA: TGTGCCAGCAGCTTAGCGCGGACTGGACCCAGCAATCAGCCCCAGCATTTT.

The chain couples TRBV6-5 to TRBJ2-3, with D perhaps matching TRBD1 or TRBD2 (5 bases each). CDR3 length equals 15 residues. Looked up from germline, CDR1 is MNHEY and CDR2 is SVGAGI. Trimming pared 6 bases from V and 0 bases from J, leaving 13 bases between. This CDR3 is CASSPGTASTDTQYF. In DNA, the CDR3 is TGTGCCAGCAGCCCCGGGACGGCCAGCACAGATACGCAGTATTTT.

This clonotype came up many times. It may be a read error: a sequence one base away is much more abundant. CDR3: CASSLEGEQFF. Here the CDR3 DNA reads TGCGCCAGCAGCTTGGAAGGGGAGCAGTTCTTC. The chain combines TRBV5-1 with TRBJ2-1, with no clear D. This CDR3 is built from 11 residues. V was trimmed by 0 bases and J by 10 bases, leaving 5 bases between them. Germline loops: CDR1 SGHRS, CDR2 YFSETQ.

This clonotype was picked up many times. The chain couples TRBV19 to TRBJ2-7; 7 bases are shared with TRBD1. Germline-derived CDR1 and CDR2 are LNHDA and SQIVND (reference sequence). The CDR3 has 15 amino acids. With 4 bases clipped from V and 2 bases from J, the junction kept 8 bases outside the gene matches. The CDR3 sequence is CASSRPGTVAYEQYF. CDR3 DNA sequence: TGTGCCAGTAGTAGGCCCGGGACAGTTGCCTACGAGCAGTACTTC.

This clonotype was detected only a few times. J is TRBJ2-4 and V is TRBV7-9; 7 nucleotides agree with TRBD1. Unmatched junction bases numbered 9, after V lost 5 bases and J lost 2 bases. From germline, CDR1 is SEHNR and CDR2 FQNEAQ (reference sequence). The CDR3 has 16 amino acids. The CDR3 region is CASSPWDRGTKNIQYF. CDR3 nucleotides: TGTGCCAGCAGCCCCTGGGACAGAGGGACCAAAAACATTCAGTACTTC. Filled out from reference TRBV7-9 and TRBJ2-4, the complete variable domain reads DTGVSQNPRHKITKRGQNVTFRCDPISEHNRLYWYRQTLGQGPEFLTYFQNEAQLEKSRLLSDRFSAERPKGSFSTLEIQRTEQGDSAMYLCASSPWDRGTKNIQYFGAGTRLSVL.

This clonotype was observed at least ten times. The chain uses TRBV4-3 and TRBJ2-1; D is unclear. This CDR3 spans 16 amino acids. Germline V lookup: CDR1 LGHNA, CDR2 YSLEER. The ends were cut back, 0 bases at V and 3 bases at J, with 12 bases in the middle. The CDR3 bases are TGCGCCAGCAGCCAAGATTGGAGACGGAACTACAATGAGCAGTTCTTC. It yields the protein CASSQDWRRNYNEQFF.

This clonotype occurred a few times. The genes are TRBV6-2 or TRBV6-3 and TRBJ2-1, with a possible D match to TRBD2 (5 bases). Germline CDR1 is MNHEY and CDR2 is SVGEGT. The CDR3 length is 13 residues. V lost 2 bases and J 9 bases, leaving 11 bases between the germline ends. The CDR3 sequence: CASSYATRSEQFF. CDR3 nucleotides: TGTGCCAGCAGTTACGCCACTAGATCTGAGCAGTTCTTC.

CDR3 bases: TGCAGTGGATCGAGGGGGCTAGACTATGGCTACACCTTC. It encodes CSGSRGLDYGYTF. V usage is TRBV20-1 and J usage is TRBJ1-2; 7 nucleotides align to TRBD1. The germline CDR1 and CDR2 sequences are DFQATT and SNEGSKA (reference sequence). The CDR3 has 13 amino acids. V was pared by 7 bases and J by 3 bases, with 8 bases of the junction left unmatched.

This clonotype was recorded many times. The J gene is TRBJ1-1, the V gene TRBV5-1, with D unresolved. V lost 5 bases, J lost 5 bases, and 7 bases lay in between. This CDR3 comprises 11 residues. The V gene's germline CDR1 is SGHRS and CDR2 YFSETQ. The CDR3 here is CASRRETEAFF. For the CDR3, the DNA is TGCGCCAGCAGGCGGGAAACTGAAGCTTTCTTT. The full variable domain, completed using reference TRBV5-1 and TRBJ1-1, is KAGVTQTPRYLIKTRGQQVTLSCSPISGHRSVSWYQQTPGQGLQFLFEYFSETQRNKGNFPGRFSGRQFSNSRSEMNVSTLELGDSALYLCASRRETEAFFGQGTRLTVV.

The CDR3 loop reads CSVRPPSHAETEAFF. CDR3 in DNA: TGCAGTGTAAGACCCCCATCCCATGCGGAGACTGAAGCTTTCTTT. The V and J genes are TRBV20-1 and TRBJ1-1; D gene unclear. Trimming shortened V by 7 bases and J by 5 bases, and 23 bases separated the two germline ends. CDR3 length: 15 amino acids. CDR1 DFQATT and CDR2 SNEGSKA come from the germline V gene (reference sequence).

This clonotype appeared a few times. V usage is TRBV6-5 and J usage is TRBJ1-1, with D unclear. Germline CDR1 is MNHEY and CDR2 is SVGAGI. Trimming took 0 bases from V and 3 from J, leaving 8 bases between them. The CDR3 runs 14 residues. The CDR3 coding sequence is TGTGCCAGCAGTTACTCGGCAGGCTACACTGAAGCTTTCTTT. Amino acids: CASSYSAGYTEAFF.

This clonotype was counted a few times. The chain is built from TRBV19 and TRBJ1-1; tentatively, D is TRBD1 (5 bases). The CDR3 is 11 residues long. The ends were cut back, 7 bases at V and 11 bases at J, with 14 bases in the middle. From germline, CDR1 is LNHDA and CDR2 SQIVND (reference sequence). DNA of the CDR3: TGTGCCAGTACCTCCCAGGGTGGGGCTTTCTTT. Protein sequence: CASTSQGGAFF.

V gene TRBV10-3 combines with J gene TRBJ2-5; D gene ambiguous. From germline, CDR1 is ENHRY and CDR2 SYGVKD. The CDR3 contains 13 residues. The ends were cut back, 3 bases at V and 0 bases at J, with 5 bases in the middle. The CDR3: CAISEGYQETQYF. CDR3 sequence (DNA): TGTGCCATCAGTGAAGGATACCAAGAGACCCAGTACTTC.

Comments on this clonotype: At one boundary the junction diverges from the germline segment, which might be a read error. The chain carries TRBV7-3 and TRBJ2-1; 15 bases map to TRBD2. This CDR3 spans 16 amino acids. The germline gives CDR1 SGHTA, CDR2 FQGTGA. The CDR3 sequence: CASSWGLAGGFNEQVF. The CDR3 bases are TGTGCCAGCAGCTGGGGACTAGCGGGGGGTTTCAATGAGCAGGTCTTC. Drawing the rest from reference TRBV7-3 and TRBJ2-1, the complete variable domain is GAGVSQTPSNKVTEKGKYVELRCDPISGHTALYWYRQSLGQGPEFLIYFQGTGAADDSGLPNDRFFAVRPEGSVSTLKIQRTERGDSAVYLCASSWGLAGGFNEQVFGPGTRLTVL.

This clonotype was found a few times. This chain links TRBV7-9 with TRBJ2-7; no clear D. The CDR3 spans 13 residues. The V end was cut by 4 bases, the J end by 3 bases, with 10 bases between. Germline CDR1 is SEHNR and CDR2 is FQNEAQ (reference sequence). The DNA of the CDR3 is TGTGCCAGCAGCTCCGGATCCATCTACGAGCAGTACGTC. Residues: CASSSGSIYEQYV.

The chain carries TRBV12-3 or TRBV12-4 and TRBJ1-2; D is unclear. The CDR3 has 13 residues. The V gene lost 2 bases and the J gene lost 4 bases, with 8 bases spanning the gap. In nucleotides, the CDR3 is TGTGCCAGCAGTTTATCGGGATTCTATGGCTACACCTTC. This translates into CASSLSGFYGYTF.

The table lists this clonotype with many counts. The V gene is TRBV4-1, the J gene TRBJ1-6, with D unclear. CDR3 length equals 14 residues. Trimming pared 1 base from V and 9 bases from J, leaving 10 bases between. Germline CDR1 and CDR2: MGHRA and YSYEKL. The DNA of the CDR3 is TGCGCCAGCAGCCAAGCTAGGGCCGGTTCACCCCTCCACTTT. The encoded protein is CASSQARAGSPLHF.

This rearrangement joins TRBV7-2 to TRBJ1-5; no definite D call. The CDR3 totals 12 residues. Germline V CDR1 and CDR2: SGHTA, FQGNSA. V was pared by 3 bases and J by 7 bases, with 7 bases between. Here the CDR3 DNA reads TGTGCCAGCAGCTTTATGGGACAGCCCCAGCATTTT. It yields the protein CASSFMGQPQHF.